The next 7 T cell receptor beta chains were all read from a single sample in a study of T cells in Graves' hyperthyroidism and ophthalmopathy. RNA transcripts provided the source from which TCR beta CDR3 regions were amplified. The TCR CDR3 first-round RT-PCR relied on the HTBI primer set. TCRdb recomputed calls from the multiplex PCR reads with MiXCR, one row per CDR3 protein. The top ten clones hold 45% to 55% of a sample with 300,000 or so distinct CDR3 sequences, roughly 18% of them seen once. Material for sequencing was blood. Source of these receptors: a woman in her fifties or sixties with Graves' hyperthyroidism.

This CDR3 is CAISESGGWYGYTF. CDR3 nucleotide sequence: TGTGCCATCAGTGAGTCCGGGGGTTGGTATGGCTACACCTTC. The chain has TRBV10-3 and TRBJ1-2; TRBD1 might be the D (5 bases). Germline V gene lookup returns CDR1 ENHRY and CDR2 SYGVKD. Trimming stripped 0 bases from V and 5 bases from J, with 10 bases between. The CDR3 contains 14 residues.

To note about this clonotype: At one boundary the junction diverges from the germline segment, which might be a read error. This chain links TRBV12-3 or TRBV12-4 with TRBJ1-2; no clear D. This CDR3 is built from 12 residues. The CDR3 protein is CASSPTVYGYIF. Here the CDR3 DNA reads TGTGCCAGCAGCCCGACTGTGTATGGCTACATCTTC.

The V and J genes are TRBV6-1 and TRBJ1-5, with TRBD1 as a possible D gene (5 bases). The CDR3 length is 16 residues. In germline, CDR1 is MNHNS, CDR2 SASEGT. V was cut by 4 bases and J by 2 bases, with 15 bases left in between. This CDR3 is CASSVSAGHGNQPQHF. DNA for the CDR3: TGTGCCAGCAGTGTGTCGGCAGGGCATGGCAATCAGCCCCAGCATTTT.

There are many counts of this clonotype. V gene TRBV20-1 combines with J gene TRBJ1-5, with unresolved D. Trimming left V 2 bases short and J 0 bases short, with 17 bases between. This CDR3 region has 17 residues. Germline CDR1 reads DFQATT; CDR2 reads SNEGSKA (reference sequence). The chain's CDR3 is CSARTTATRHSNQPQHF. The CDR3, as DNA: TGCAGTGCTAGAACTACAGCCACCAGACATAGCAATCAGCCCCAGCATTTT.

This clonotype was observed a handful of times. V is TRBV2 and J is TRBJ2-7; 10 bases are shared with TRBD1. V lost 9 bases, J lost 0 bases, and 5 bases stayed unmatched. The length of the CDR3 is 14 residues. Germline V gene lookup returns CDR1 SNHLY and CDR2 FYNNEI. In DNA form, the CDR3 reads TGTGCCAGGGGAGGACAGGGGGGCTCCTACGAGCAGTACTTC. This sequence encodes CARGGQGGSYEQYF.

V and J are TRBV3-1 and TRBJ1-6; D ambiguous. Germline CDR1 and CDR2: LGHDT and YNNKEL (reference sequence). The V gene lost 4 bases and the J gene lost 11 bases, with 15 bases spanning the gap. The length of the CDR3 is 14 residues. The CDR3, as DNA: TGTGCCAGCAGCCCCCAATTCGGGGTTACACCCCTCCACTTT. This translates into CASSPQFGVTPLHF.

The chain is built from TRBV27 and TRBJ2-5, with 8 bases lining up with TRBD1. Germline V gene lookup returns CDR1 MNHEY and CDR2 SMNVEV (reference sequence). The CDR3 contains 15 residues. J lost 4 bases, V lost 2 bases, and 6 bases had no gene match. CDR3 region: CASSLQGAVGETQYF. CDR3 nucleotide sequence: TGTGCCAGCAGTTTACAGGGGGCAGTTGGAGAGACCCAGTACTTC.